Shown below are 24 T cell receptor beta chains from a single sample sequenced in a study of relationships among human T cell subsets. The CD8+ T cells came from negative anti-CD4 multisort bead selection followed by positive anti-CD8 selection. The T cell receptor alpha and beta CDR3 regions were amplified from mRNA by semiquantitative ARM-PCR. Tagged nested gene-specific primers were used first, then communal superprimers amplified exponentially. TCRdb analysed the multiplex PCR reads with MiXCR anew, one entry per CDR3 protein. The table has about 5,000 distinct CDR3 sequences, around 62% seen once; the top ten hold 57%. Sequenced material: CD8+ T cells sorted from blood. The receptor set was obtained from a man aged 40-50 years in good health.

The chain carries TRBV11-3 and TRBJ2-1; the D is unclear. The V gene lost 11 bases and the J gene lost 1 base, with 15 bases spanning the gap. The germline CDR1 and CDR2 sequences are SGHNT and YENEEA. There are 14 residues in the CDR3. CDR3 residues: CAQREAASYNEQFF. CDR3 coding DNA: TGTGCCCAGCGCGAGGCAGCGTCCTACAATGAGCAGTTCTTC.

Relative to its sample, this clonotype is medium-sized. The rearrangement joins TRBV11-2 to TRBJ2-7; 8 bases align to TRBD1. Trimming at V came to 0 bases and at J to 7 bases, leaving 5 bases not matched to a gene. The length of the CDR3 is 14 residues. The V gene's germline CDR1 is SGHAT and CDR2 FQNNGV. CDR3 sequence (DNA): TGTGCCAGCAGCTTAGACCCAGGGGGCGGGGAGCAGTACTTC. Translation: CASSLDPGGGEQYF.

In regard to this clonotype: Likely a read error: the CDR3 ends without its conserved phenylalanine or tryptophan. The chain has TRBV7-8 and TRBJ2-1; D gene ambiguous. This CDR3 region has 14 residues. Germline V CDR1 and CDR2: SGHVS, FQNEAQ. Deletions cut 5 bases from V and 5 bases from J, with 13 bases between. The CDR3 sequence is CASSPNRANNEQFL. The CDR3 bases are TGTGCCAGCAGCCCAAACCGGGCCAACAATGAGCAGTTCCTC.

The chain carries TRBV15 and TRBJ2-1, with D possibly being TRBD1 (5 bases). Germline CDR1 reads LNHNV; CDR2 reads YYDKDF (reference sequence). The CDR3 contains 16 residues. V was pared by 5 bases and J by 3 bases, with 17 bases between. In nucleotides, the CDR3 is TGTGCCACCAGCCAGAGTGGCAGGGCGAACTACAATGAGCAGTTCTTC. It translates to CATSQSGRANYNEQFF.

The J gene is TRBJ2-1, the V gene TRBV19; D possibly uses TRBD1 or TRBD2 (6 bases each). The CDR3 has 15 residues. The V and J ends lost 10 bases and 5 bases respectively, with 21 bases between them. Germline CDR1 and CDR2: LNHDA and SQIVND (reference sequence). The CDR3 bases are TGTGCCACCACCTTCATGGGGGGCCTAAACAATGAGCAGTTCTTC. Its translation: CATTFMGGLNNEQFF.

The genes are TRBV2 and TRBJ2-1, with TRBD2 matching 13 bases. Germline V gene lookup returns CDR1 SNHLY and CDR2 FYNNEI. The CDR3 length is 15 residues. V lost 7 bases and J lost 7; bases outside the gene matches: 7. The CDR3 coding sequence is TGTGCCAGCATTCCGACTAGCGGGGGGAGAAATGAGCAGTTCTTC. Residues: CASIPTSGGRNEQFF.

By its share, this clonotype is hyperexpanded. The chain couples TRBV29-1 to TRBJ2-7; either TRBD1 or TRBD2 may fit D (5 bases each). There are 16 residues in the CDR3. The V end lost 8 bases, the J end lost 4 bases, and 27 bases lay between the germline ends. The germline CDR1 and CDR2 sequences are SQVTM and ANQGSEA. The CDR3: CSIPKERGPIRYEQYF. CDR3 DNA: TGCAGCATTCCCAAGGAAAGGGGACCCATCCGGTACGAGCAGTACTTC.

DNA of the CDR3: TGTGCCAGCAGCTTTCTAGCGGGAGGGATACACTCCTACAATGAGCAGTTCTTC. Its translation is CASSFLAGGIHSYNEQFF. The genes are TRBV7-8 and TRBJ2-1; TRBD2 matches at 12 bases. CDR3 length: 18 residues. Germline CDR1 and CDR2: SGHVS and FQNEAQ. The J segment lost 0 bases and the V segment lost 3 bases, leaving 6 bases of the junction unmatched. Variable domain in full (rest from reference TRBV7-8 and TRBJ2-1): GAGVSQSPRYKVAKRGQDVALRCDPISGHVSLFWYQQALGQGPEFLTYFQNEAQLDKSGLPSDRFFAERPEGSVSTLKIQRTQQEDSAVYLCASSFLAGGIHSYNEQFFGPGTRLTVL.

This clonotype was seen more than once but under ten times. The CDR3 nucleotides read TGTGCCAGCAGTGAAGGCACAGGGGTGGGGAACATTCAGTACTTC. It encodes CASSEGTGVGNIQYF. This sequence joins TRBV2 and TRBJ2-4; TRBD1 matches at 7 bases. Germline CDR1 SNHLY, CDR2 FYNNEI. CDR3 length: 15 amino acids. V lost 1 base and J lost 7; bases outside the gene matches: 7.

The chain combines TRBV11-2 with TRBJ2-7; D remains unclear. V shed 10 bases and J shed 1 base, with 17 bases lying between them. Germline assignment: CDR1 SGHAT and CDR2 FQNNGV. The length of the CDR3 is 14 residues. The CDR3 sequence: CATAYHTESYEQYF. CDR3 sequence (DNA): TGTGCCACCGCCTACCACACAGAATCCTACGAGCAGTACTTC. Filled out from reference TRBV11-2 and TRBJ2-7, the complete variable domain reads EAGVAQSPRYKIIEKRQSVAFWCNPISGHATLYWYQQILGQGPKLLIQFQNNGVVDDSQLPKDRFSAERLKGVDSTLKIQPAKLEDSAVYLCATAYHTESYEQYFGPGTRLTVT.

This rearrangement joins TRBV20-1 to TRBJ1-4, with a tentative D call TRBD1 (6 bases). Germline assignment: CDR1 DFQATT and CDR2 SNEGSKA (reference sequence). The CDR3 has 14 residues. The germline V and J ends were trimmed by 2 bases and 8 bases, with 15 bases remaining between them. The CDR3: CSARMAGALEKLFF. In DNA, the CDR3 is TGCAGTGCTAGAATGGCAGGGGCATTAGAAAAACTGTTTTTT.

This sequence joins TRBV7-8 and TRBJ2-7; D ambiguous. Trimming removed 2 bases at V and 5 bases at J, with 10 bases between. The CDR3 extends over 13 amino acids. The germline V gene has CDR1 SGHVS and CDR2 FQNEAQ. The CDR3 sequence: CASSLSSLHEQYF. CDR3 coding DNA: TGTGCCAGCAGCTTATCTAGTCTCCACGAGCAGTACTTC.

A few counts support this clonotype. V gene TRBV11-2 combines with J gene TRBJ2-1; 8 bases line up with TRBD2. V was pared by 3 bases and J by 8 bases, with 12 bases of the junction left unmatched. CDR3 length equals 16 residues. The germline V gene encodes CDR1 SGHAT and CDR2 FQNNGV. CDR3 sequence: CASSFGAGEVADEQFF. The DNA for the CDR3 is TGTGCCAGCAGCTTCGGAGCGGGAGAAGTTGCGGATGAGCAGTTCTTC. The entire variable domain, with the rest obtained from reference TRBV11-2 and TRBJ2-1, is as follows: EAGVAQSPRYKIIEKRQSVAFWCNPISGHATLYWYQQILGQGPKLLIQFQNNGVVDDSQLPKDRFSAERLKGVDSTLKIQPAKLEDSAVYLCASSFGAGEVADEQFFGPGTRLTVL.

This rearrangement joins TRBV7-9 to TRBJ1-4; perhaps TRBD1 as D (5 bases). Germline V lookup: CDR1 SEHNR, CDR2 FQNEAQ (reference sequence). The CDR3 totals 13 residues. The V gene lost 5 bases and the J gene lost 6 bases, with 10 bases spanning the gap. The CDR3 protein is CASSPGLDEKLFF. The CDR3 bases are TGTGCCAGCAGCCCGGGACTGGATGAAAAACTGTTTTTT.

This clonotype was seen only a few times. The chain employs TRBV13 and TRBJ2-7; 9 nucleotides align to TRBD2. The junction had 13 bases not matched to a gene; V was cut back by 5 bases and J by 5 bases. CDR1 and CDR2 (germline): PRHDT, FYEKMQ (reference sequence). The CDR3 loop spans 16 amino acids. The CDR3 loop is CASSPRGAGGRNEQYF. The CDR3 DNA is TGTGCCAGCAGCCCTAGGGGAGCGGGAGGAAGAAACGAGCAGTACTTC.

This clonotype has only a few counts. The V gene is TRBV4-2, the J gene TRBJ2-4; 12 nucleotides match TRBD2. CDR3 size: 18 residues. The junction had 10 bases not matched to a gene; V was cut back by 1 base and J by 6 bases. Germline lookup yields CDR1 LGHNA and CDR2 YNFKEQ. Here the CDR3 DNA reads TGTGCCAGCAGCCAAGGGAGAGGACTAGCGGGGACCGGAAACATTCAGTACTTC. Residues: CASSQGRGLAGTGNIQYF.

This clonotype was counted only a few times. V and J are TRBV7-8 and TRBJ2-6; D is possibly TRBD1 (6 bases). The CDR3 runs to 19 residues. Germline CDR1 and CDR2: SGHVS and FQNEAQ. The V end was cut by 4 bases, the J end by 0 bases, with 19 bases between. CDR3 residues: CASSSPDSLASSGANVLTF. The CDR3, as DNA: TGTGCCAGCAGCTCTCCGGACAGTCTGGCGTCCTCTGGGGCCAACGTCCTGACTTTC. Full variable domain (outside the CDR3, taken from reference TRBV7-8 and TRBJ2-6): GAGVSQSPRYKVAKRGQDVALRCDPISGHVSLFWYQQALGQGPEFLTYFQNEAQLDKSGLPSDRFFAERPEGSVSTLKIQRTQQEDSAVYLCASSSPDSLASSGANVLTFGAGSRLTVL.

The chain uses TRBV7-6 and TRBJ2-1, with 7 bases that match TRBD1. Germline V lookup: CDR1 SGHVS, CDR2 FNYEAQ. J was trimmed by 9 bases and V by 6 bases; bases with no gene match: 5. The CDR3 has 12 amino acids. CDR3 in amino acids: CASRTGIGEQFF. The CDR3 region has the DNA TGTGCCAGCAGGACAGGGATTGGTGAGCAGTTCTTC.

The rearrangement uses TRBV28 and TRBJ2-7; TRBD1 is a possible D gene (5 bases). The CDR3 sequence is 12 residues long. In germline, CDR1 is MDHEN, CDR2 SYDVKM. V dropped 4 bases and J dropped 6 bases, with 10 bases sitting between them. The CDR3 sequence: CASSSSRAEQYF. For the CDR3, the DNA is TGTGCCAGCAGTTCCAGCAGGGCCGAGCAGTACTTC.

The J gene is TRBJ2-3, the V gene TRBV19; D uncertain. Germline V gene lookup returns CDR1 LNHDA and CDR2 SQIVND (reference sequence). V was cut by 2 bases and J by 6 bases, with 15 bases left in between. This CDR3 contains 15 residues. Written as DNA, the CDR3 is TGTGCCAGTAGTATATGGTCAGGCGCTGGGGATACGCAGTATTTT. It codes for CASSIWSGAGDTQYF.

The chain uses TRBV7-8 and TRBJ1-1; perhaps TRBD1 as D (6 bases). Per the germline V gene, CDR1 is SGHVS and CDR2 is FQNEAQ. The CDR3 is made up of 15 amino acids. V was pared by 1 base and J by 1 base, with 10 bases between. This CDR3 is CASSLGARGNTEAFF. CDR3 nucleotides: TGTGCCAGCAGCTTAGGGGCCAGGGGGAACACTGAAGCTTTCTTT.

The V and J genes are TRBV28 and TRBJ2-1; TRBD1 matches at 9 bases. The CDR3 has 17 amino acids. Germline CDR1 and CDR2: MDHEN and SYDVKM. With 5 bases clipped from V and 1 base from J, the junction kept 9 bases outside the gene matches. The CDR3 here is CASSLTDRGGSYNEQFF. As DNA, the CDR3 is TGTGCCAGCAGTCTTACGGACAGGGGAGGGTCCTACAATGAGCAGTTCTTC.

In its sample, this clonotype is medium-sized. In DNA form, the CDR3 reads TGTGCCAGCAGCCTTAGCCCACGGGAGCAGTTCTTC. Its translation: CASSLSPREQFF. The chain uses TRBV7-9 and TRBJ2-1, with unresolved D. V was shortened by 5 bases and J by 10 bases, with 12 bases between the two germline ends. In germline, CDR1 is SEHNR, CDR2 FQNEAQ (reference sequence). This CDR3 is built from 12 residues.

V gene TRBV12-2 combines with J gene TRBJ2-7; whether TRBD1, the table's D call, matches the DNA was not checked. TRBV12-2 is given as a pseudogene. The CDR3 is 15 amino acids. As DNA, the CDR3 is TGTGCAAGTCGCTTAGCCCGAAGGAGGACAGGCGAGCAGTACTTC. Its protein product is CASRLARRRTGEQYF.